Here is one T cell receptor (beta chain) with its context. Antigen unknown. These data are taken from a study of CD8 T cells in ankylosing spondylitis. Study results and limitations: Seemingly distinctive of ankylosing spondylitis blood was a TCR beta motif formed by eight highly homologous variants. Earlier literature documents some of the motif variants in reactive arthritis synovial fluid and blood. Within peripheral blood, clones linked to disease were CD8+ and relatively rare.

Between the trimmed V and J ends, which lost 3 bases and 3 bases, there was a span of 21 bases. This CDR3 region has 17 residues. Germline values: CDR1 SGHAT, CDR2 FQNNGV. TCRdb fed the 5' RACE reads into MiXCR, producing one record per CDR3 protein. This table holds about 23,000 distinct CDR3 sequences, around 17% found once. Sequenced: blood. The J gene is TRBJ2-7, the V gene TRBV11-2; perhaps TRBD2 as D (5 bases). The clonotype comes from a male donor with ankylosing spondylitis or in good health (not recorded which). CDR3 sequence reads: CASSFTGFLDGGYEQYF. Written as DNA, the CDR3 is TGTGCCAGCAGCTTTACGGGGTTTCTAGACGGAGGCTACGAGCAGTACTTC.